The TCR beta chain under discussion was sequenced for a study of blood T cells in healthy people across ages. The CDR3 sequence is 12 residues long. CDR1 and CDR2 (germline): SGHTA, FQGNSA. After removal of 4 bases from V and 4 bases from J, the junction contained 1 base not matched to a gene. Ten or more counts support this clonotype. Then a second PCR, running roughly 7 to 11 cycles, was carried out with a sample-barcoded 5' primer and a J-beta primer mix. A single record per CDR3 protein comes from TCRdb applying MiXCR to the 5' RACE reads. The sample records about 1.8 million distinct CDR3 sequences, about 49% being singletons.

The sample comprised blood. The source is a woman aged 40 to 50 in good health. The genes are TRBV7-2 and TRBJ2-7, with 7 bases aligning to TRBD1. CDR3 bases: TGTGCCAGCAGCTCGACAGGGTACGAGCAGTACTTC. Translation: CASSSTGYEQYF.